This is a list of T cell receptor beta chains from one sample in a study of early T cells in non-severe SARS-CoV-2 infection. TCRdb itself ran the 5' RACE reads through MiXCR, one entry per CDR3 protein. The sample has 100,000 to 140,000 distinct CDR3 sequences, around 10% seen once. What was sequenced was whole blood. The receptors originated from an adult who was a healthcare worker with PCR-confirmed SARS-CoV-2 infection or an uninfected control (not recorded which). Both conserved end residues are part of each CDR3. Each record gives: CDR3 DNA, CDR3 protein, J gene, D gene, V gene, clone size, CDR3 length. The D gene is left open where the match is weak. Clone size, where shown, is once, few, many, or a class for clones that have expanded.

TGTGCCAGCAGTCCCGAGACTAGCGGGACGGTCTTC,CASSPETSGTVF,TRBJ2-1,TRBD2,TRBV12-3/TRBV12-4,medium-sized,12
TGCAGCGCATCGGTGACAGACCGAGCGACGGGAGCTTTCTTT,CSASVTDRATGAFF,TRBJ1-1,.,TRBV29-1,.,14
TGTGCCAGCAGTAAACCACTCAGCTCCTACGAGCAGTACTTC,CASSKPLSSYEQYF,TRBJ2-7,.,TRBV5-5,few,14
TGTGCCAGCAGTTACTCTGGAGGGAACACCGGGGAGCTGTTTTTT,CASSYSGGNTGELFF,TRBJ2-2,.,TRBV6-5,many,15
TGTTCCAGCCGGTTTCGGCTCGAGGACAATGAGCAGTTCTTC,CSSRFRLEDNEQFF,TRBJ2-1,.,TRBV6-6,.,14
TGTGCCAGCAGCAGGCGACTAGGGTATCAAGAGACCCAGTACTTC,CASSRRLGYQETQYF,TRBJ2-5,.,TRBV3-1,few,15
TGTGCCAGCAGCTTAGAGGCAGCGGGAGGATCAGCGAACACCGGGGAGCTGTTTTTT,CASSLEAAGGSANTGELFF,TRBJ2-2,TRBD2,TRBV7-6,.,19
TGTGCCAGCAATTACTCCGTTTTCAGGGGGTCTGGGGATGAGCAGTTCTTC,CASNYSVFRGSGDEQFF,TRBJ2-1,TRBD1,TRBV6-5,.,17
TGTGCCAGCAGCCTGACAGGTTATAATTCACCCCTCCACTTT,CASSLTGYNSPLHF,TRBJ1-6,.,TRBV7-9,.,14
TGTGCCAGCAGTTACATCAGGGTGGGGAGCGCTGAAGCTTTCTTT,CASSYIRVGSAEAFF,TRBJ1-1,.,TRBV6-6,.,15